The sequence of this T cell receptor beta chain was determined in a study of blood T cell repertoires in COVID-19. Study overall: Specimens from acute and convalescent COVID-19 originated in the United States, Italy and Spain.

One Seattle source followed patients from active infection through their disease course. Profiled with immunoSEQ multiplex PCR; TCRdb holds only in-frame clones, not every one. Among 300,000 to 400,000 clones, about nine tenths were seen once, and the ten largest hold roughly 2.9%. The source is a woman aged 25 to 39 with COVID-19, enrolled during active disease. Sequenced material: peripheral blood.

CDR3 coding DNA: TGTGCCAGCAGCCAAGAGGCCTTCTCCTACGAGCAGTACTTC. Residues: CASSQEAFSYEQYF. The J gene is TRBJ2-7, the V gene TRBV4-2, with no clear D. The CDR3 sequence is 14 residues long. CDR1 and CDR2 from the germline V gene are LGHNA and YNFKEQ. V was pared by 0 bases and J by 0 bases, with 6 bases between.